This is a list of T cell receptor beta chains from one sample in a study of OX40 agonist ivuxolimab in advanced cancers. The table came from immunoSEQ multiplex PCR; TCRdb's copy has only in-frame clones and leaves some out. The data contain 70,000 to 100,000 clones, around 89% of them seen just once; the ten biggest clones take up more than 0.3%. Sequenced material: CD4+ or CD8+ T cells sorted from blood, taken in a trial of the OX40 agonist ivuxolimab. The receptor source for this set is an adult with an advanced solid tumor such as melanoma, head and neck, liver or kidney cancer. CDR3s include the opening cysteine and the closing phenylalanine or tryptophan. D genes are given only for firm matches.

J: TRBJ2-5; D: TRBD1; V: TRBV2; CDR3: CASTGTVQETQYF; DNA: TGTGCCAGCACCGGGACAGTCCAAGAGACCCAGTACTTC
J: TRBJ2-7; D: TRBD2; V: TRBV7-2; CDR3: CASSLSGVGVPGEQYF; DNA: TGTGCCAGCAGCTTAAGCGGGGTGGGAGTCCCCGGGGAGCAGTACTTC
J: TRBJ2-3; D: TRBD2; V: TRBV7-9; CDR3: CASSFLAEETDTQYF; DNA: TGTGCCAGCAGCTTTCTAGCGGAAGAGACAGATACGCAGTATTTT
J: TRBJ2-7; D: TRBD2; V: TRBV5-4; CDR3: CASSFGSSGNYEQYF; DNA: TGTGCCAGCAGCTTTGGGTCTAGCGGGAACTACGAGCAGTACTTC
J: TRBJ2-3; D: .; V: TRBV7-2; CDR3: CASSLGHLTDTQYF; DNA: TGTGCCAGCAGCTTAGGACACCTCACAGATACGCAGTATTTT
J: TRBJ2-3; D: .; V: TRBV18; CDR3: CASSRASDTTDTQYF; DNA: TGTGCCAGCTCACGGGCTAGCGACACCACAGATACGCAGTATTTT
J: TRBJ2-1; D: .; V: TRBV30; CDR3: CAWLRFAGPYNEQFF; DNA: TGTGCCTGGCTACGATTTGCGGGCCCCTACAATGAGCAGTTCTTC
J: TRBJ2-7; D: .; V: TRBV21-1; CDR3: CASSNGRDAYEQYF; DNA: TGTGCCAGCAGCAACGGTCGAGATGCCTACGAGCAGTACTTC
J: TRBJ2-7; D: TRBD2; V: TRBV7-9; CDR3: CASSSGLAAFYEQYF; DNA: TGTGCCAGCAGCTCGGGACTAGCGGCTTTCTACGAGCAGTACTTC
J: TRBJ1-5; D: .; V: TRBV18; CDR3: CAGSPSDTNQPQHF; DNA: TGTGCCGGCTCACCTTCAGACACAAATCAGCCCCAGCATTTT
J: TRBJ2-7; D: TRBD1; V: TRBV5-1; CDR3: CASSPRGQGVRSYEQYF; DNA: TGCGCCAGCAGCCCGAGGGGACAGGGAGTCCGGTCCTACGAGCAGTACTTC
J: TRBJ1-1; D: .; V: TRBV10-3; CDR3: CAISGKNTEAFF; DNA: TGTGCCATCAGTGGTAAGAACACTGAAGCTTTCTTT
J: TRBJ2-1; D: TRBD1; V: TRBV5-4; CDR3: CASSLGGQGTAIQNEQFF; DNA: TGTGCCAGCAGCTTGGGAGGACAGGGGACGGCTATACAGAATGAGCAGTTCTTC